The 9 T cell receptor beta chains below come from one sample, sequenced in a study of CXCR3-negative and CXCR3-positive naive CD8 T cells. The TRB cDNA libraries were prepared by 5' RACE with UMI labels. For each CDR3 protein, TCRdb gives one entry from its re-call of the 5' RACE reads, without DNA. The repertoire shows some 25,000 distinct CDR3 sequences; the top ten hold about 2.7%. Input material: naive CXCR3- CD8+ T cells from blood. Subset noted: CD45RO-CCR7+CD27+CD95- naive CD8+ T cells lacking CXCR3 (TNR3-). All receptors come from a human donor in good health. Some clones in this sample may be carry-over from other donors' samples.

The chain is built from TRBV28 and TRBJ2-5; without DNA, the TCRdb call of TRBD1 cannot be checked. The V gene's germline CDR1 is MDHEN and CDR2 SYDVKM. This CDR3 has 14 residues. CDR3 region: CASSFSTGRETQYF.

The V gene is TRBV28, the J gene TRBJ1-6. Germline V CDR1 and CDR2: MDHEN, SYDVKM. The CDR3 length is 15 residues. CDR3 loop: CASSLAGFNNSPLHF.

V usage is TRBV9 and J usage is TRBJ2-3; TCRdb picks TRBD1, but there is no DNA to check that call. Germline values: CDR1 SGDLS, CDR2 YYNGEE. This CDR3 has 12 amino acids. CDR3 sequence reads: CASSPWGTPQYF.

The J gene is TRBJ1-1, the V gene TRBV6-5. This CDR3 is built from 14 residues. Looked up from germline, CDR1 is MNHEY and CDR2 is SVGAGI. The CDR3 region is CASRPNLPNTEAFF.

The CDR3 is CASTVLEGATEAFF. The chain is built from TRBV6-6 and TRBJ1-1; TCRdb gives TRBD1 as the D gene, but with no DNA this cannot be confirmed. Germline-derived CDR1 and CDR2 are MNHNY and SVGAGI (reference sequence). This CDR3 contains 14 residues.

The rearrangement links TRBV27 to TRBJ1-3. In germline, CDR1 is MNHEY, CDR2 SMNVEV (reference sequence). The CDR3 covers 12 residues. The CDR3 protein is CASASSGNTIYF.

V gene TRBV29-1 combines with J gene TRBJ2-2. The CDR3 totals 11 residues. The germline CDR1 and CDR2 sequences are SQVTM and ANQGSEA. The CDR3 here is CSVRIHGELFF.

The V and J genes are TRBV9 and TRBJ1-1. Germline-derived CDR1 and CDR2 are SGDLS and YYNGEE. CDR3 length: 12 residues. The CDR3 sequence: CASGAGNTEAFF.

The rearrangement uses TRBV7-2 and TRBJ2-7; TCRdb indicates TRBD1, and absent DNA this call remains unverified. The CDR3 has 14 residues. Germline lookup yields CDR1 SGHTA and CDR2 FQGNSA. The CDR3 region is CASSLNPGFYEQYF.